This entry is about one TCR beta chain. What antigen it recognizes has not been identified. Per-base quality was not reported, and no clone a single base away is much larger than it. The data stem from a study of beta chain features in type 1 diabetes (dated by TCRdb to 2016 to 2019). General notes on the study: Patients and healthy donors did not differ in mean age, gender distribution, total cell number or subset yield. A total of about 100,000,000 sorted cells were examined across all samples, and RNA yield correlated strongly with the number of cells per subset. The study compared TCRB repertoires of sorted circulating CD4+ T cell subsets between recently diagnosed type 1 diabetes patients and matched healthy donors. Whereas all 30 or so donors provided naive and central memory subsets, regulatory and stem cell-like memory subsets were isolated from just 8 patients and about 8 healthy donors. Study-level results and caveats: Naive, central memory and regulatory TCRB repertoires appeared more similar among patients than among healthy donors. In all four CD4+ subsets, TCRB CDR3 length was moderately but significantly shorter in type 1 diabetes patients. PCR may preferentially amplify shorter templates, but because patient and control samples were amplified and corrected together, any resulting skew would affect both groups equally. At VDJ recombination sites, patients with type 1 diabetes made fewer insertions and deleted more nucleotides, a pattern implying thymic rearrangement abnormalities. Only small numbers of individuals were included in the HLA sub-analyses, which left unresolved whether HLA type had any influence on TCRB rearrangement. Because cDNA was sequenced instead of genomic DNA, highly expressing activated cells could be over-represented, though the groups showed no difference in activation or CD3 levels.

The entire amount of isolated RNA was reverse transcribed using the High Capacity cDNA Reverse Transcription Kit, so the sequenced TCRB transcripts were expressed ones. Deep immunoSEQ sequencing was performed on naive, central memory and regulatory T cell samples, with an average of roughly 3.3 million total reads per sample. Sorted cells were lysed in RLT buffer, and RNA was extracted using DNase-treated RNeasy Micro or Mini kits according to cell number. Each cell subset was processed separately to prevent cross-contamination, with patient and healthy donor samples processed together. TCRB sequences were amplified from cDNA with the immunoSEQ multiplex PCR, producing 87-bp fragments spanning the CDR3 region. Sequencing of the amplicons was performed on the Illumina HiSeq platform. The source study handled its data this way. Synthetic template baselines were used to correct PCR bias computationally, reads within Hamming distance 2 were collapsed together, and singletons that could not be merged were discarded. Reads were aligned against IMGT so that V, D and J genes, CDR3 length and insertions or deletions at six rearrangement sites could be assigned. Within each subset, clonotype counts were normalized to sorted cell number, and only after that were true diversity and Gini coefficients computed with the tcR R package. The overlap coefficient, calculated on TCRB nucleotide sequences, was used to quantify repertoire sharing. As a proxy for the pre-selection repertoire, out-of-frame TCRB sequences from naive cells were analyzed. TCRdb retrieved this table from immuneACCESS and kept in-frame rearrangements only. Not all clones are present; in checked studies, unresolved V genes account for under half, and no reason is known for the remainder. The V and J calls and clone size come from that table; D and trimming were worked out from the DNA. This sample lists under 300,000 clones; 11% to 15% were detected once. Approximately 0.018% of the sample is in the top ten clones.

Each donor gave one peripheral blood draw, roughly 120 mL on average, collected into heparinised tubes. A BD FACSAria II and a panel including CD45RO, CCR7, CD25, CD127, CD95 and CD27 were used to sort naive, central memory, regulatory and stem cell-like memory CD4+ T cells. Purity was above 95% for every sorted population. Right away, PBMCs were isolated by Lymphoprep density gradient centrifugation and were stained directly, with no culture step. Samples were stained and sorted in pairs, with one healthy donor and one patient per experiment, so that batch effects were minimized. Material for sequencing was naive CD4+ T cells from blood. This sample's cell subset or site label indicates: true naive CD4+ T cells. This sequence was found in a man aged 25 to 45 with type 1 diabetes.

For the CDR3, the sequence is CASSLGGQGQNIQYF. The base sequence is TGTGCCAGCAGCTTAGGCGGACAGGGGCAAAACATTCAGTACTTC. The rearranged segments are TRBV7-6 and TRBJ2-4, and TRBD1 matches 9 of the central bases. The CDR3, cysteine through phenylalanine, is 15 amino acids long. The CDR3 DNA has 45 bases and is translated from base 1. CDR1 and CDR2, per the germline V gene, are SGHVS and FNYEAQ. Germline trimming: 1 base from V, 5 bases from J; junction bases outside gene matches: 3.